These T cell receptor beta chains were read from a single sample in a study of T cell changes during pregnancy in multiple sclerosis. Repertoires were generated with immunoSEQ multiplex PCR, while TCRdb's copy carries only in-frame clones and drops some. The data contain roughly 89,000 clones, 94% of them seen just once; the ten biggest clones take up under 2%. The sequencing used peripheral blood, collected after pregnancy. Receptors were obtained from a female donor in good health, enrolled as a control in a pregnancy study. Each CDR3 is given with its conserved first and last residue. D genes are given only for firm matches. Rows give clone size only sometimes, using once, few, many, or a class for an expanded clone.

J gene,D gene,clone size,V gene,CDR3 length,CDR3 protein,CDR3 DNA
TRBJ1-1,-,-,TRBV10-3,12,CAISGRGGGAFF,TGTGCCATCAGTGGCCGCGGGGGGGGAGCTTTCTTT
TRBJ2-7,-,-,TRBV5-1,12,CASSLGGYEQYF,TGCGCCAGCAGCTTGGGAGGCTACGAGCAGTACTTC
TRBJ1-2,TRBD1,-,TRBV10-3,13,CAISGDRGDGYTF,TGTGCCATCAGCGGAGACAGGGGAGATGGCTACACCTTC
TRBJ2-7,-,-,TRBV18,16,CASSPGRAVSSYEQYF,TGTGCCAGCTCACCAGGGCGGGCAGTCTCCTCCTACGAGCAGTACTTC
TRBJ2-7,TRBD2,-,TRBV28,15,CASSTQRESSYEQYF,TGTGCCAGCAGTACCCAGCGGGAGAGCTCCTACGAGCAGTACTTC
TRBJ1-1,-,few,TRBV21-1,15,CASSLLTGVNTEAFF,TGTGCCAGCAGCCTTCTGACAGGAGTGAACACTGAAGCTTTCTTT
TRBJ2-2,TRBD1,-,TRBV5-1,16,CASSPQTGRNTGELFF,TGCGCCAGCAGCCCTCAGACAGGGCGGAACACCGGGGAGCTGTTTTTT
TRBJ1-1,-,once,TRBV7-2,16,CASSLVGRGSYTEAFF,TGTGCCAGCAGCTTAGTGGGCCGGGGGTCTTACACTGAAGCTTTCTTT
TRBJ1-1,-,-,TRBV19,17,CASSITVAGRGNTEAFF,TGTGCCAGTAGTATAACGGTGGCAGGGAGGGGGAACACTGAAGCTTTCTTT
TRBJ2-7,TRBD2,-,TRBV2,16,CASAARRAGGPYEQYF,TGTGCCAGCGCGGCAAGAAGGGCGGGAGGGCCCTACGAGCAGTACTTC
TRBJ2-7,-,-,TRBV19,15,CASTAGGRPFYEQYF,TGTGCCAGTACCGCCGGAGGGAGGCCCTTTTACGAGCAGTACTTC
TRBJ2-2,-,once,TRBV28,18,CASSLWQETAPNTGELFF,TGTGCCAGCAGTTTATGGCAGGAAACAGCTCCGAACACCGGGGAGCTGTTTTTT
TRBJ2-7,TRBD2,-,TRBV2,13,CASRLAGGNEQYF,TGTGCCAGCAGGTTAGCGGGAGGGAACGAGCAGTACTTC
TRBJ2-3,-,-,TRBV5-4,14,CASSSTRSTDTQYF,TGTGCCAGCAGCTCCACTCGATCCACAGATACGCAGTATTTT
TRBJ1-4,-,-,TRBV27,14,CASRPSGGGEKLFF,TGTGCCAGCAGGCCGTCGGGGGGTGGCGAAAAACTGTTTTTT
TRBJ1-1,-,-,TRBV29-1,11,CSVISPGEAFF,TGCAGCGTTATTTCCCCGGGGGAAGCTTTCTTT
TRBJ2-1,TRBD2,once,TRBV2,15,CASSVPSGRGNEQFF,TGTGCCAGCAGTGTCCCTAGCGGGAGAGGCAATGAGCAGTTCTTC
TRBJ2-6,-,-,TRBV27,17,CASGTQGLHSGANVLTF,TGTGCCAGCGGGACGCAGGGGCTCCACTCTGGGGCCAACGTCCTGACTTTC
TRBJ1-1,-,few,TRBV2,14,CASSGGHPGTEAFF,TGTGCCAGCAGTGGGGGACACCCGGGCACTGAAGCTTTCTTT
TRBJ1-5,-,-,TRBV15,14,CATSRQYSNQPQHF,TGTGCCACCAGCAGACAGTATAGCAATCAGCCCCAGCATTTT
TRBJ2-1,TRBD2,-,TRBV5-1,14,CASSPGGPYNEQFF,TGCGCCAGCAGCCCGGGGGGGCCCTACAATGAGCAGTTCTTC
TRBJ2-1,TRBD2,-,TRBV6-5,16,CASSYSASGYLHEQFF,TGTGCCAGCAGTTACTCTGCTAGCGGGTATTTGCATGAGCAGTTCTTC
TRBJ2-7,TRBD2,few,TRBV13,13,CASSLGLFYEQYF,TGTGCCAGCAGCTTGGGACTATTCTACGAGCAGTACTTC
TRBJ2-7,TRBD1,-,TRBV6-1,13,CASSDLNTGGWDF,TGTGCCAGCAGTGACTTAAATACAGGGGGTTGGGACTTC
TRBJ2-3,TRBD1,-,TRBV6-4,14,CASSADRATDTQYF,TGTGCCAGCAGTGCCGACAGGGCCACAGATACGCAGTATTTT
TRBJ2-7,-,-,TRBV18,17,CASSPLSVSGGAYEQYF,TGTGCCAGCTCACCTCTCTCCGTTAGCGGAGGCGCCTACGAGCAGTACTTC
TRBJ2-2,TRBD2,-,TRBV19,16,CASSISGRANTGELFF,TGTGCCAGTAGTATTAGCGGGAGAGCGAACACCGGGGAGCTGTTTTTT
TRBJ2-6,TRBD2,-,TRBV7-2,16,CASSPAGAVGANVLTF,TGTGCCAGCAGCCCCGCGGGAGCTGTTGGGGCCAACGTCCTGACTTTC
TRBJ1-4,-,-,TRBV6-5,14,CASSYMPGDEKLFF,TGTGCCAGCAGTTACATGCCAGGGGATGAAAAACTGTTTTTT
TRBJ1-5,-,-,TRBV2,14,CASTQGYVRQPQHF,TGTGCCAGCACTCAGGGTTATGTACGTCAGCCCCAGCATTTT
TRBJ1-5,TRBD1,-,TRBV28,16,CASSPRTGGRNQPQHF,TGTGCCAGCAGTCCAAGGACAGGGGGACGCAATCAGCCCCAGCATTTT
TRBJ1-2,-,-,TRBV5-4,13,CASSLAGVYGYTF,TGTGCCAGCAGCTTGGCAGGGGTCTATGGCTACACCTTC
TRBJ2-5,TRBD1,-,TRBV19,13,CASKTTGVETQYF,TGTGCCAGTAAGACTACAGGGGTAGAGACCCAGTACTTC
TRBJ1-1,-,-,TRBV7-9,13,CASSLEEDTEAFF,TGTGCCAGCAGCTTAGAAGAGGACACTGAAGCTTTCTTT
TRBJ1-4,-,-,TRBV9,14,CASSEQPTNEKLFF,TGTGCCAGCAGCGAACAGCCAACTAATGAAAAACTGTTTTTT
TRBJ2-7,-,-,TRBV11-3,13,CASSLGPSYEQYF,TGTGCCAGCAGCTTAGGTCCTAGCTACGAGCAGTACTTC
TRBJ2-1,-,-,TRBV6-1,16,CASSEWGEEGYNEQFF,TGTGCCAGCAGTGAATGGGGGGAGGAGGGGTACAATGAGCAGTTCTTC
TRBJ2-4,-,-,TRBV28,13,CASSLGATNIQYF,TGTGCCAGCAGTTTAGGAGCGACTAACATTCAGTACTTC
TRBJ1-4,-,-,TRBV5-6,16,CASSLDQGRMGEKLFF,TGTGCCAGCAGCTTGGATCAGGGTAGGATGGGTGAAAAACTGTTTTTT
TRBJ2-1,TRBD1,-,TRBV11-3,15,CASSDRDRDYNEQFF,TGTGCCAGCAGCGACCGGGACAGGGATTACAATGAGCAGTTCTTC
TRBJ2-5,-,once,TRBV4-1,14,CASSQVLGGETQYF,TGCGCCAGCAGCCAAGTCCTCGGTGGAGAGACCCAGTACTTC
TRBJ2-7,TRBD1,once,TRBV12-5,15,CASGLSPNRGCEQYF,TGTGCTAGTGGTTTGAGCCCAAACAGGGGCTGTGAGCAGTACTTC
TRBJ2-7,TRBD2,-,TRBV6-5,14,CASSRGGPSYEQYF,TGTGCCAGCAGTAGGGGAGGGCCCTCCTACGAGCAGTACTTC
TRBJ2-7,TRBD1,-,TRBV5-1,15,CASSLGDRYSYEQYF,TGCGCCAGCAGCTTGGGGGACAGGTATTCCTACGAGCAGTACTTC
TRBJ1-5,-,-,TRBV6-1,10,CASSAEAQHF,TGTGCCAGCAGTGCAGAGGCCCAGCATTTT
TRBJ1-5,-,-,TRBV27,15,CASSLIGQGNQPQHF,TGTGCCAGCAGTTTAATAGGGCAGGGGAATCAGCCCCAGCATTTT
TRBJ2-7,TRBD1,-,TRBV5-1,15,CASSLSGGWTYEQYF,TGCGCCAGCAGCCTATCAGGGGGTTGGACGTACGAGCAGTACTTC
TRBJ1-5,-,-,TRBV28,14,CASSLEGVIQPQHF,TGTGCCAGCAGTTTAGAAGGGGTTATTCAGCCCCAGCATTTT
TRBJ1-2,TRBD1,-,TRBV5-1,15,CASSLFGGTGDGYTF,TGCGCCAGCAGCTTGTTTGGCGGGACAGGGGATGGCTACACCTTC
TRBJ2-5,TRBD1,-,TRBV25-1,14,CASVTPGQQETQYF,TGTGCCAGCGTTACCCCGGGACAGCAAGAGACCCAGTACTTC